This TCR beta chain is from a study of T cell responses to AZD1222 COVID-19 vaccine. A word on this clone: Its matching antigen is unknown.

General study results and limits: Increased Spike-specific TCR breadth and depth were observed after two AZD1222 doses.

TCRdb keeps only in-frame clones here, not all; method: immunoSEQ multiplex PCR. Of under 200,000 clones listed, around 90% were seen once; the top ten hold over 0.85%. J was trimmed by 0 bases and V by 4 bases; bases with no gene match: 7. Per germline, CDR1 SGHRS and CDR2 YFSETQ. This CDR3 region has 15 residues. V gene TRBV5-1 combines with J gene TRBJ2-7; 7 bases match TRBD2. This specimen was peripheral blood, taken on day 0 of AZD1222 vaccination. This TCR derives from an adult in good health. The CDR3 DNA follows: TGCGCCAGCAGCCTTAGCGGGTCCTTCTCCTACGAGCAGTACTTC. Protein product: CASSLSGSFSYEQYF. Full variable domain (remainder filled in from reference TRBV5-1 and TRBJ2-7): KAGVTQTPRYLIKTRGQQVTLSCSPISGHRSVSWYQQTPGQGLQFLFEYFSETQRNKGNFPGRFSGRQFSNSRSEMNVSTLELGDSALYLCASSLSGSFSYEQYFGPGTRLTVT.